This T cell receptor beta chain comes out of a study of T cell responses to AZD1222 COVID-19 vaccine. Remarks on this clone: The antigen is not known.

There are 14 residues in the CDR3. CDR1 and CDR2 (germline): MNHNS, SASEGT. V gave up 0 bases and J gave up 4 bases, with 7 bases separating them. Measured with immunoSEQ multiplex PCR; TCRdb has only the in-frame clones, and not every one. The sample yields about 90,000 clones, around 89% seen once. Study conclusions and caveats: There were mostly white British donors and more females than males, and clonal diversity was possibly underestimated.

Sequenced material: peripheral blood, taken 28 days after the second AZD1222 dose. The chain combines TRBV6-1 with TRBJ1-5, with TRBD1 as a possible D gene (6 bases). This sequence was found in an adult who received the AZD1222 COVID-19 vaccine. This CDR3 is CASSEAGGNQPQHF. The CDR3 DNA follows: TGTGCCAGCAGTGAAGCAGGGGGGAATCAGCCCCAGCATTTT.